This T cell receptor beta chain emerged from a study of T cells expressing NK-cell markers. TCRdb reprocessed the 5' RACE reads; each CDR3 protein has one entry and no DNA is given. The sample table sets out 350,000 to 500,000 distinct CDR3 sequences. Concerning this clonotype: Its matching antigen is unknown.

Notes on the study in general: Dominant NKG2C+ clonotypes in roughly 6 donors made up roughly 1.0-8% of CD8+ T cells.

Germline V CDR1 and CDR2: SGHAT, FQNNGV. The CDR3 sequence is 13 residues long. Sequencing used blood T cells: a sorted CD56 or NKG2C T cell subset, CD4+ or CD8+ T cells, or bulk PBMC T cells (not recorded which). The receptor comes from a woman between 18 and 75 years old in good health. The rearrangement links TRBV11-2 to TRBJ2-5; without DNA, the TCRdb call of TRBD2 cannot be checked. CDR3 sequence: CASSLSGSETQYF.